Shown below are 17 T cell receptor beta chains from a single sample sequenced in a study of PD-L1 blockade in urothelial cancer. Profiled with immunoSEQ multiplex PCR; TCRdb holds only in-frame clones, not every one. Among 60,000 to 70,000 clones listed, around 86% were seen once. The time point was: pretreatment peripheral blood. Specimen: PBMCs, collected around atezolizumab (anti-PD-L1) treatment. The receptors come from a man aged 70 or older with urothelial cancer.

The V gene is TRBV11-3, the J gene TRBJ2-1; D remains ambiguous. The CDR3 loop spans 13 amino acids. CDR1 and CDR2 from the germline V gene are SGHNT and YENEEA. V lost 0 bases, J lost 10 bases, and 10 bases lay in between. CDR3 DNA: TGTGCCAGCAGCTTAGATCGCGCCAGGGAGCAGTTCTTC. Its protein is CASSLDRAREQFF. The full variable domain, with the rest looked up from reference TRBV11-3 and TRBJ2-1, is EAGVVQSPRYKIIEKKQPVAFWCNPISGHNTLYWYLQNLGQGPELLIRYENEEAVDDSQLPKDRFSAERLKGVDSTLKIQPAELGDSAVYLCASSLDRAREQFFGPGTRLTVL.

The chain uses TRBV5-1 and TRBJ2-1, with 14 bases that match TRBD2. Trimming at V came to 4 bases and at J to 6 bases, leaving 6 bases not matched to a gene. CDR1 and CDR2 from the germline V gene are SGHRS and YFSETQ. The CDR3 sequence is 16 residues long. The CDR3 reads CASSETSGGGPNEQFF. The DNA of the CDR3 is TGCGCCAGCAGCGAGACTAGCGGGGGGGGGCCCAATGAGCAGTTCTTC.

This rearrangement joins TRBV2 to TRBJ1-6; perhaps TRBD1 as D (5 bases). The V gene lost 1 base and the J gene lost 9 bases, with 7 bases spanning the gap. CDR3 size: 13 residues. In germline, CDR1 is SNHLY, CDR2 FYNNEI. CDR3 region: CASSEEGVSPLHF. The CDR3 region has the DNA TGTGCCAGCAGTGAAGAAGGGGTTTCACCCCTCCACTTT.

The V and J genes are TRBV10-3 and TRBJ2-7; 7 bases map to TRBD2. Per germline, CDR1 ENHRY and CDR2 SYGVKD. The CDR3 spans 16 residues. J gave up 2 bases and V 10 bases, and 17 bases lay outside the gene matches. The CDR3 here is CATQPAPRDYTYEQYF. CDR3 nucleotide sequence: TGTGCCACCCAGCCAGCCCCCCGGGACTACACCTACGAGCAGTACTTC.

By share of the sample, this clone is medium-sized (0.01 to 0.1%). The chain is built from TRBV29-1 and TRBJ2-1; TRBD2 is a possible D gene (6 bases). Germline assignment: CDR1 SQVTM and CDR2 ANQGSEA. CDR3 length: 15 amino acids. The V and J ends lost 4 bases and 5 bases respectively, with 18 bases between them. The CDR3 sequence: CSVVGIGGVNNEQFF. Written as DNA, the CDR3 is TGCAGCGTTGTTGGCATCGGGGGAGTCAACAATGAGCAGTTCTTC.

The rearrangement joins TRBV9 to TRBJ1-1; D is undetermined. This CDR3 is 14 amino acids long. Per the germline V gene, CDR1 is SGDLS and CDR2 is YYNGEE. Trimming left V 4 bases short and J 1 base short, with 11 bases between. For the CDR3, the DNA is TGTGCCAGCAGCCCCCGCGCGGGGAACACTGAAGCTTTCTTT. Amino acids: CASSPRAGNTEAFF.

This chain uses TRBV7-2 with TRBJ2-7; maybe TRBD1 (7 bases). In germline, CDR1 is SGHTA, CDR2 FQGNSA. CDR3 length: 14 residues. V was clipped by 5 bases and J by 7 bases, with 18 bases between them. CDR3 in amino acids: CASSLRGTAGEQYF. The CDR3 region has the DNA TGTGCCAGCAGCCTCAGGGGGACGGCGGGGGAGCAGTACTTC.

V is TRBV10-3 and J is TRBJ2-3; D may be TRBD1 (5 bases). The germline V gene encodes CDR1 ENHRY and CDR2 SYGVKD. V was clipped by 0 bases and J by 0 bases, with 10 bases between them. The CDR3 loop spans 16 amino acids. CDR3 nucleotide sequence: TGTGCCATCAGTGAGTCGGGCAGGGCTAGCACAGATACGCAGTATTTT. Its translation is CAISESGRASTDTQYF.

This clone was detected a few times. The genes are TRBV29-1 and TRBJ2-1, with TRBD2 matching over 10 bases. The trim removed 8 bases at V and 3 bases at J, leaving 10 bases unmatched. The CDR3 has 15 amino acids. CDR1 is SQVTM and CDR2 is ANQGSEA in the germline V gene. The CDR3 DNA reads as TGCAGCATTCTAGCGGGAGCCTTCCTCTACAATGAGCAGTTCTTC. This codes for CSILAGAFLYNEQFF.

The rearrangement uses TRBV7-9 and TRBJ2-2; D might be TRBD1 (5 bases). The CDR3 consists of 17 residues. Trimming stripped 0 bases from V and 5 bases from J, with 16 bases between. CDR1 is SEHNR and CDR2 is FQNEAQ in the germline V gene (reference sequence). This CDR3 is CASSLARVRARTGELFF. The CDR3 DNA is TGTGCCAGCAGCTTAGCTCGGGTCAGGGCGAGGACCGGGGAGCTGTTTTTT.

V and J are TRBV27 and TRBJ2-7; 7 bases align to TRBD2. This CDR3 region has 14 residues. Germline loops: CDR1 MNHEY, CDR2 SMNVEV (reference sequence). The ends lost 5 bases at V and 6 bases at J; junction bases unmatched: 10. In nucleotides, the CDR3 is TGTGCCAGCAGTCTGCGGGGGAACGTAGGCGAGCAGTACTTC. Amino acids: CASSLRGNVGEQYF.

In this sample, this clone turned up a few times. The V call is TRBV5-1, the J call TRBJ1-5, with a tentative D call TRBD1 (5 bases). Germline lookup yields CDR1 SGHRS and CDR2 YFSETQ. The CDR3 sequence is 16 residues long. V was cut by 0 bases and J by 1 base, with 11 bases left in between. The CDR3 DNA follows: TGCGCCAGCAGCTTGGGGTCGGGGGAGAGCAATCAGCCCCAGCATTTT. Translation gives CASSLGSGESNQPQHF.

A remark on this clone: This same CDR3 is encoded by further DNA sequences in the sample. CDR3 bases: TGCGCCAGTAGACTTGACAGTTACTCTGGAAACACCATATATTTT. Its protein product is CASRLDSYSGNTIYF. The chain employs TRBV5-1 and TRBJ1-3; tentative D call: TRBD1 (5 bases). The germline V gene has CDR1 SGHRS and CDR2 YFSETQ. The CDR3 totals 15 residues. Trimming pared 8 bases from V and 0 bases from J, leaving 15 bases between.

The V gene is TRBV6-5, the J gene TRBJ2-5, with 8 bases that match TRBD2. The CDR3 loop spans 16 amino acids. The V gene's germline CDR1 is MNHEY and CDR2 SVGAGI. V lost 2 bases and J lost 1; bases outside the gene matches: 6. CDR3: CASSYATSGGQETQYF. CDR3 in DNA: TGTGCCAGCAGTTACGCTACTAGCGGAGGCCAAGAGACCCAGTACTTC.

The rearrangement uses TRBV5-1 and TRBJ2-1, with 8 bases fitting TRBD2. J gave up 8 bases and V 4 bases, and 14 bases lay outside the gene matches. The CDR3 length is 16 residues. Germline lookup yields CDR1 SGHRS and CDR2 YFSETQ. As DNA, the CDR3 is TGCGCCAGCAGCAACCCCCGGGAGGGCCGGTCTGATGAGCAGTTCTTC. Encoded protein: CASSNPREGRSDEQFF.

The CDR3 DNA is TGTGCCAGCAGTTTTAACGGACTGGCGACTGAAGCTTTCTTT. Its translation is CASSFNGLATEAFF. The chain employs TRBV27 and TRBJ1-1, with D unresolved. Between the trimmed V and J ends, which lost 3 bases and 5 bases, there was a span of 13 bases. This CDR3 region has 14 residues. From germline, CDR1 is MNHEY and CDR2 SMNVEV (reference sequence).

The V gene is TRBV19, the J gene TRBJ1-4; D is unresolved. V was pared by 9 bases and J by 5 bases, with 13 bases between. The CDR3 has 13 amino acids. CDR1 and CDR2 (germline): LNHDA, SQIVND (reference sequence). Here the CDR3 DNA reads TGTGCCAGCCAAACAGTCAGGAATGAAAAACTGTTTTTT. Amino acid sequence: CASQTVRNEKLFF.